These T cell receptor beta chains were read from a single sample in a study of blood T cell repertoires in COVID-19. Assay: immunoSEQ multiplex PCR; the TCRdb copy retains only in-frame clones and omits some. The sample has approximately 360,000 clones, about 90% seen once; the top ten hold 6.5% to 8%. Sequenced material: peripheral blood. Source of these receptors: a man between 18 and 35 years old with active or convalescent COVID-19. The conserved cysteine and the conserved F or W are not part of the CDR3 here. Each record gives: V gene, clone size, J gene, D gene, CDR3 protein. The D gene is left open where the match is weak. Size values are once, few and many counts, or a class for expanded clones, and some rows have none.

v_gene: TRBV19
abundance: NA
j_gene: TRBJ1-5
d_gene: NA
CDR3aa: ASSTLGAENQPQH

v_gene: TRBV5-1
abundance: NA
j_gene: TRBJ2-7
d_gene: NA
CDR3aa: ASSIGGQGTYEQY

v_gene: TRBV18
abundance: NA
j_gene: TRBJ2-7
d_gene: NA
CDR3aa: ASSPLAGPLEQY

v_gene: TRBV19
abundance: NA
j_gene: TRBJ2-7
d_gene: NA
CDR3aa: ASSGGFHEQY

v_gene: TRBV5-4
abundance: NA
j_gene: TRBJ2-5
d_gene: NA
CDR3aa: ASSFGQGQETQY

v_gene: TRBV29-1
abundance: NA
j_gene: TRBJ2-5
d_gene: TRBD2
CDR3aa: SVGGVGKETQY

v_gene: TRBV28
abundance: NA
j_gene: TRBJ2-5
d_gene: TRBD1
CDR3aa: ASSSRDRGRETQY

v_gene: TRBV19
abundance: NA
j_gene: TRBJ1-1
d_gene: TRBD1
CDR3aa: ASSLLSGQGDTEAF

v_gene: TRBV7-2
abundance: NA
j_gene: TRBJ1-6
d_gene: NA
CDR3aa: ASSLERDSPLH

v_gene: TRBV13
abundance: NA
j_gene: TRBJ1-2
d_gene: TRBD1
CDR3aa: ASSLTGDYGYT

v_gene: TRBV21-1
abundance: NA
j_gene: TRBJ2-3
d_gene: NA
CDR3aa: ASSKPTSGATDTQY

v_gene: TRBV27
abundance: NA
j_gene: TRBJ1-5
d_gene: NA
CDR3aa: ASSLTQEGNQPQH

v_gene: TRBV19
abundance: once
j_gene: TRBJ2-7
d_gene: TRBD2
CDR3aa: ASSPRTSGRIVIEQY

v_gene: TRBV19
abundance: NA
j_gene: TRBJ2-3
d_gene: NA
CDR3aa: ASSGRDTDTQY

v_gene: TRBV7-2
abundance: once
j_gene: TRBJ2-6
d_gene: NA
CDR3aa: ASSPDSGANVLT

v_gene: TRBV6-2/TRBV6-3
abundance: NA
j_gene: TRBJ1-5
d_gene: NA
CDR3aa: ASSYFRLVGGSGSNQPQH

v_gene: TRBV29-1
abundance: NA
j_gene: TRBJ2-7
d_gene: NA
CDR3aa: SVEDFSYEQY

v_gene: TRBV7-2
abundance: NA
j_gene: TRBJ1-3
d_gene: TRBD1
CDR3aa: ASSFPGQGGRNTIY

v_gene: TRBV20-1
abundance: NA
j_gene: TRBJ2-3
d_gene: TRBD2
CDR3aa: SASRGGSGTDTQY

v_gene: TRBV29-1
abundance: NA
j_gene: TRBJ1-5
d_gene: TRBD1
CDR3aa: SVGQGGRNQPQH

v_gene: TRBV7-2
abundance: NA
j_gene: TRBJ1-2
d_gene: TRBD1
CDR3aa: ASSVAGTGQNYGYT

v_gene: TRBV18
abundance: NA
j_gene: TRBJ2-1
d_gene: TRBD2
CDR3aa: ASSPAGTRSNEQF

v_gene: TRBV9
abundance: NA
j_gene: TRBJ2-5
d_gene: TRBD2
CDR3aa: ASSVGLAGVFETQY

v_gene: TRBV9
abundance: NA
j_gene: TRBJ2-1
d_gene: NA
CDR3aa: ASSVVGVGGSHNEQF

v_gene: TRBV28
abundance: NA
j_gene: TRBJ2-1
d_gene: TRBD2
CDR3aa: ASSLAAGGLNEQF

v_gene: TRBV4-1
abundance: NA
j_gene: TRBJ2-7
d_gene: TRBD2
CDR3aa: ASSFRLAGPNYEQY

v_gene: TRBV5-1
abundance: many
j_gene: TRBJ2-1
d_gene: NA
CDR3aa: ASSRGLEQF

v_gene: TRBV2
abundance: NA
j_gene: TRBJ2-1
d_gene: TRBD2
CDR3aa: ASTGQLRGTYNEQF

v_gene: TRBV28
abundance: NA
j_gene: TRBJ2-7
d_gene: NA
CDR3aa: ASSLQGRHEQY

v_gene: TRBV24-1
abundance: NA
j_gene: TRBJ1-4
d_gene: NA
CDR3aa: ATRDWKPKGRERVF

v_gene: TRBV7-8
abundance: NA
j_gene: TRBJ2-1
d_gene: TRBD1
CDR3aa: ASKRDRVSYNEQF

v_gene: TRBV7-3
abundance: NA
j_gene: TRBJ2-7
d_gene: NA
CDR3aa: ASSSPPSSRQY

v_gene: TRBV28
abundance: NA
j_gene: TRBJ2-7
d_gene: NA
CDR3aa: ASSRGAPYEQY

v_gene: TRBV5-1
abundance: NA
j_gene: TRBJ2-5
d_gene: TRBD2
CDR3aa: ASSSTGGIQETQY

v_gene: TRBV16
abundance: NA
j_gene: TRBJ1-5
d_gene: NA
CDR3aa: ASSQRVGGNQPQH

v_gene: TRBV5-5
abundance: NA
j_gene: TRBJ2-7
d_gene: TRBD2
CDR3aa: ASSLEWWGLVFYEQY